Reported below is one TCR beta chain. What it binds is unknown. In TCRdb, the RT-PCR reads were re-called with MiXCR into one record per CDR3 protein. The repertoire holds about 240,000 distinct CDR3 sequences, with more than 9% as singletons. These data belong to a study of response to subunit inactivated influenza vaccine. Study-level results: That few new T cells are recruited by each seasonal influenza vaccination was the authors' suggestion.

V dropped 6 bases and J dropped 5 bases, with 14 bases sitting between them. Germline assignment: CDR1 DFQATT and CDR2 SNEGSKA (reference sequence). There are 12 residues in the CDR3. The V and J genes are TRBV20-1 and TRBJ2-7, with D uncertain. The sequence was collected from a man aged 50 to 59 who received an inactivated influenza vaccine. This material consisted of non-naive T cells sorted from PBMCs, taken 14 to 15 days before vaccination. In DNA, the CDR3 is TGCAGTGCCCGGAAGGGCCGGAACGAGCAGTACTTC. This encodes CSARKGRNEQYF.